This T cell receptor (beta chain) was profiled in a study of T cells after yellow fever vaccination. The CDR3 contains 15 residues. Trimming pared 2 bases from V and 1 base from J, leaving 12 bases between. Germline CDR1 SGHKS, CDR2 YYEKEE (reference sequence). TCRdb reprocessed the 5' RACE reads with MiXCR, giving one entry per CDR3 protein. The sample holds under 300,000 distinct CDR3 sequences, 6.9% seen once. This clonotype has more than one count but fewer than ten. The antigen is not known. Study outcomes and limitations: Of the clonotypes, a small share occurred in both CD4 and CD8 compartments. Highly abundant clonotypes carried over from the bulk population could end up in FACS-sorted repertoires as contaminants.

V and J are TRBV5-5 and TRBJ1-1, with D possibly being TRBD1 (5 bases). This receptor was taken from a man younger than 40 who received the YFV17D yellow fever vaccine. Specimen: CD4+ T cells sorted from PBMCs, collected 15 days after the yellow fever booster vaccination. The CDR3, as DNA: TGTGCCAGCAGCTTTTCCCCGGACAAGAACACTGAAGCTTTCTTT. As protein: CASSFSPDKNTEAFF. The entire variable domain, with the rest obtained from reference TRBV5-5 and TRBJ1-1, is as follows: DAGVTQSPTHLIKTRGQQVTLRCSPISGHKSVSWYQQVLGQGPQFIFQYYEKEERGRGNFPDRFSARQFPNYSSELNVNALLLGDSALYLCASSFSPDKNTEAFFGQGTRLTVV.